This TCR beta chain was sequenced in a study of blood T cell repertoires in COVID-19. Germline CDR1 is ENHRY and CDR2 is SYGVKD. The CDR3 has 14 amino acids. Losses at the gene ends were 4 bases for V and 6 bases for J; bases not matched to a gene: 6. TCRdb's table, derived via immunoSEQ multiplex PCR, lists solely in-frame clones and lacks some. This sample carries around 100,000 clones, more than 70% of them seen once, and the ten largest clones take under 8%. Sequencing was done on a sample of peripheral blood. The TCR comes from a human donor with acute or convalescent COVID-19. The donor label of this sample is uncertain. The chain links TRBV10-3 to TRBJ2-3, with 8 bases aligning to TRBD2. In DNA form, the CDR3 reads TGTGCCATCAGTGCAGCGGGGGCAAGCGATACGCAGTATTTT. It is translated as CAISAAGASDTQYF.